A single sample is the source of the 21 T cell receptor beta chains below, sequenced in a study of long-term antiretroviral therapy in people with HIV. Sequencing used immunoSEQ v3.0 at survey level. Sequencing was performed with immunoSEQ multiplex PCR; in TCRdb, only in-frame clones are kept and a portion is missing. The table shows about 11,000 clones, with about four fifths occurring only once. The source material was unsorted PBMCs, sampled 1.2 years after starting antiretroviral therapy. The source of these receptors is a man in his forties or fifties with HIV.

CDR3 amino acids: CASNEGVVLFF. In nucleotides, the CDR3 is TGTGCCAGCAACGAAGGGGTTGTACTGTTTTTT. The rearrangement joins TRBV6-1 to TRBJ1-4, with a possible D match to TRBD1 (5 bases). The CDR3 loop spans 11 amino acids. Trimming shortened V by 7 bases and J by 13 bases, and 13 bases separated the two germline ends. The germline gives CDR1 MNHNS, CDR2 SASEGT.

The CDR3, as DNA: TGCGCCAGCAGCCAGGACTCTGGAAACACCATATATTTT. Residues: CASSQDSGNTIYF. This chain joins TRBV5-1 and TRBJ1-3; D is ambiguous. V lost 4 bases to trimming and J lost 0 bases, with 5 bases between them. This CDR3 has 13 amino acids. Germline V gene sequence: CDR1 SGHRS, CDR2 YFSETQ. The full variable domain, rest sourced from reference TRBV5-1 and TRBJ1-3, is KAGVTQTPRYLIKTRGQQVTLSCSPISGHRSVSWYQQTPGQGLQFLFEYFSETQRNKGNFPGRFSGRQFSNSRSEMNVSTLELGDSALYLCASSQDSGNTIYFGEGSWLTVV.

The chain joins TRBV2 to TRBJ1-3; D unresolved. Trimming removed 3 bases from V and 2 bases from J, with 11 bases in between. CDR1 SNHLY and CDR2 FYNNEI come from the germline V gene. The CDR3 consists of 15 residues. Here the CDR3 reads CASSDPGKAGNTIYF. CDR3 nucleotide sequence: TGTGCCAGCAGTGACCCGGGAAAGGCTGGAAACACCATATATTTT.

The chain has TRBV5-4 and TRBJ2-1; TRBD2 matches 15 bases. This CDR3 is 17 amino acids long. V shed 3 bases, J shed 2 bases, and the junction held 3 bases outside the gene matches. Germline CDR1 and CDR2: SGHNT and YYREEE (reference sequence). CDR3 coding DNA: TGTGCCAGCAGCTGGACTAGCGGGGGGGGGACCTACAATGAGCAGTTCTTC. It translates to CASSWTSGGGTYNEQFF.

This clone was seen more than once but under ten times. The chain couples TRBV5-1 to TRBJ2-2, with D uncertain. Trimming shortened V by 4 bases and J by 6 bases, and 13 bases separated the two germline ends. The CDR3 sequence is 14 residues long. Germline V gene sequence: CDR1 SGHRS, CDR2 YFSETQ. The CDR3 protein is CASSPTNGAGELFF. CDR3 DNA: TGCGCCAGCAGCCCGACGAATGGGGCCGGGGAGCTGTTTTTT.

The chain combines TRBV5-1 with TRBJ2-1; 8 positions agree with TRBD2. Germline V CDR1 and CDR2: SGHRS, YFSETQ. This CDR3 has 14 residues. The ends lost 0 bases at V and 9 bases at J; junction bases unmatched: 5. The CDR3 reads CASSLAGGVGEQFF. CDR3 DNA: TGCGCCAGCAGCTTGGCCGGGGGGGTCGGTGAGCAGTTCTTC.

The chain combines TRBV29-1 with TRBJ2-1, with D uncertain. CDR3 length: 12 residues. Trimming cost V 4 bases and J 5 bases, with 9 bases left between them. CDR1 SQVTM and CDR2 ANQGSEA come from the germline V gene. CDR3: CSVGRGDNEQFF. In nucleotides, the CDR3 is TGCAGCGTTGGGCGTGGAGACAATGAGCAGTTCTTC.

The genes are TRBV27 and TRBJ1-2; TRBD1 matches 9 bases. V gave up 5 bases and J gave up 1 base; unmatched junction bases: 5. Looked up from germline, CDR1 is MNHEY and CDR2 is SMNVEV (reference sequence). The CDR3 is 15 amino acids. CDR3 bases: TGTGCCAGCAGTCCCGGGACAGGGTTTAACTATGGCTACACCTTC. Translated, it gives CASSPGTGFNYGYTF.

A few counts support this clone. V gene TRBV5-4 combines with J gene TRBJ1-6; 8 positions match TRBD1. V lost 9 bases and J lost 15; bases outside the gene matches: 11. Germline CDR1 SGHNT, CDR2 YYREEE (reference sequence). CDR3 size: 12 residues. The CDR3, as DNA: TGTGCCACCCCCTCAGACAGGGGAGACCTCCACTTT. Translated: CATPSDRGDLHF.

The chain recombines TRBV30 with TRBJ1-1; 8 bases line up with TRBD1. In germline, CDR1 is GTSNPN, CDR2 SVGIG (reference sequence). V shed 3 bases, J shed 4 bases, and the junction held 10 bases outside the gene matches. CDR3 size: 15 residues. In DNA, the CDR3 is TGTGCCTGGAGCGCCACAGGGGGAATGGGCACTGAAGCTTTCTTT. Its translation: CAWSATGGMGTEAFF.

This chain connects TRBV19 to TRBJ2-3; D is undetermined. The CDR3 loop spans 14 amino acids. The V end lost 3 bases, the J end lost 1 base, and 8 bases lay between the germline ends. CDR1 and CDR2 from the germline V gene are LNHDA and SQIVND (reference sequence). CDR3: CASSISRGTDTQYF. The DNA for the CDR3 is TGTGCCAGTAGTATCTCCCGTGGCACAGATACGCAGTATTTT.

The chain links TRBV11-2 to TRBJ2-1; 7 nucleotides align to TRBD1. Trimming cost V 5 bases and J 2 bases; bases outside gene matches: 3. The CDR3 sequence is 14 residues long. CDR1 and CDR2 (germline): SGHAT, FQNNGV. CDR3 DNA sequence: TGTGCCAGCAGCCCAGGGGGTCCCTACAATGAGCAGTTCTTC. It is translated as CASSPGGPYNEQFF.

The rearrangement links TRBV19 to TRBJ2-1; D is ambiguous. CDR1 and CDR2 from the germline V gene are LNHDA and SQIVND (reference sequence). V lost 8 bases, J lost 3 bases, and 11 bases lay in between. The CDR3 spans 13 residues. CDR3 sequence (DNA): TGTGCCAGTGCGCTTATTATCTACAATGAGCAGTTCTTC. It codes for CASALIIYNEQFF.

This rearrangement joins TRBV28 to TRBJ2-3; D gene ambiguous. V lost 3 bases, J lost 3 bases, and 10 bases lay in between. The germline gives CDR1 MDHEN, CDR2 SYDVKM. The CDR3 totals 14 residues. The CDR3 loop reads CASSFLSGTDTQYF. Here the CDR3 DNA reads TGTGCCAGCAGTTTTCTCTCCGGGACAGATACGCAGTATTTT.

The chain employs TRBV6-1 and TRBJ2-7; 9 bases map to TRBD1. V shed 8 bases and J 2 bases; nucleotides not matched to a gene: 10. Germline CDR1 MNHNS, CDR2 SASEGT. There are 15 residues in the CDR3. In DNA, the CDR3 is TGTGCCAGCCGTCCCGGGACAGGGCCCCCCTACGAGCAGTACTTC. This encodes CASRPGTGPPYEQYF.

CDR3 sequence (DNA): TGTGCCAGTAGTCCCGCCGGTATAAACTCTGGGGCCAACGTCCTGACTTTC. Its translation: CASSPAGINSGANVLTF. This rearrangement joins TRBV19 to TRBJ2-6; D is uncertain. Trimming left V 5 bases short and J 0 bases short, with 14 bases between. CDR1 LNHDA and CDR2 SQIVND come from the germline V gene (reference sequence). The CDR3 has 17 amino acids.

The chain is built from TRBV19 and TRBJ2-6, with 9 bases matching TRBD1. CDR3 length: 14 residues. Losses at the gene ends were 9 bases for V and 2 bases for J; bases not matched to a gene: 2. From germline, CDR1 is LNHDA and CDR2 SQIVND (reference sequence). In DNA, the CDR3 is TGTGCCAGCCGGACAGGGGCTGGGGCCAACGTCCTGACTTTC. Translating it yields CASRTGAGANVLTF.

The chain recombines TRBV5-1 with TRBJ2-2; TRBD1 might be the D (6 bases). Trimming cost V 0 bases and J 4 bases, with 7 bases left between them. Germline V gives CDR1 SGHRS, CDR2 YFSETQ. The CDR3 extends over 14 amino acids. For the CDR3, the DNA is TGCGCCAGCAGCTTGGGACAGGTCACCGGGGAGCTGTTTTTT. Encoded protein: CASSLGQVTGELFF.

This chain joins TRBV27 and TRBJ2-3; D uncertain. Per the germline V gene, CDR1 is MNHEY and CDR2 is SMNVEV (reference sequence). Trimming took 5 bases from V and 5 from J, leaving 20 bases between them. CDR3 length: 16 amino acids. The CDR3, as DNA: TGTGCCAGCAGTCCCTTGGCGGTCGACACGAGAGATACGCAGTATTTT. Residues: CASSPLAVDTRDTQYF.

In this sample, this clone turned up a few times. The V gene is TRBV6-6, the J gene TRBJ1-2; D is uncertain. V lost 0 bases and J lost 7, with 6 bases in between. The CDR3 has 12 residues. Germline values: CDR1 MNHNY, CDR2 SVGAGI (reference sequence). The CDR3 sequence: CASSYSIGGYTF. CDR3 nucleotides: TGTGCCAGCAGTTACTCTATCGGTGGCTACACCTTC.

The CDR3 region is CASSLEGSSSYNEQFF. CDR3 bases: TGTGCCAGCAGCTTGGAGGGCTCGAGCTCCTACAATGAGCAGTTCTTC. The J gene is TRBJ2-1, the V gene TRBV5-8; unclear D gene. Germline V gene sequence: CDR1 SGHTS, CDR2 YDEGEE. V was clipped by 0 bases and J by 0 bases, with 10 bases between them. This CDR3 comprises 16 residues.